The present TCR beta chain was sequenced within a study of blood T cells in healthy people across ages. Whole-study findings and limits: Per million T cells, TCR beta diversity dropped about linearly as age rose. The study found TCR beta diversity correlated strongly with naive T cell percentage.

CDR3 length equals 15 residues. The trim removed 5 bases at V and 5 bases at J, leaving 9 bases unmatched. From germline, CDR1 is LNHDA and CDR2 SQIVND (reference sequence). In regard to this clonotype: Its antigen is still unknown.

Then a second PCR, running roughly 7 to 11 cycles, was carried out with a sample-barcoded 5' primer and a J-beta primer mix. Every sample returned 2.5 million or more CDR3-containing paired-end reads. Each CDR3 protein gets one entry after TCRdb re-called the 5' RACE reads with MiXCR. The repertoire holds about 760,000 distinct CDR3 sequences, with about 25% as singletons. The data also belong to a second study, concerning T cells of mothers and their children.

Sequenced input: blood. The gene calls are TRBV19 and TRBJ2-3; 8 nucleotides agree with TRBD2. This sequence was found in a boy younger than 18 in good health. The CDR3 reads CASSAESGGEDTQYF. CDR3 DNA sequence: TGTGCCAGTAGTGCAGAATCGGGGGGGGAAGATACGCAGTATTTT. Looking up the rest from reference TRBV19 and TRBJ2-3 gives the full variable domain: DGGITQSPKYLFRKEGQNVTLSCEQNLNHDAMYWYRQDPGQGLRLIYYSQIVNDFQKGDIAEGYSVSREKKESFPLTVTSAQKNPTAFYLCASSAESGGEDTQYFGPGTRLTVL.